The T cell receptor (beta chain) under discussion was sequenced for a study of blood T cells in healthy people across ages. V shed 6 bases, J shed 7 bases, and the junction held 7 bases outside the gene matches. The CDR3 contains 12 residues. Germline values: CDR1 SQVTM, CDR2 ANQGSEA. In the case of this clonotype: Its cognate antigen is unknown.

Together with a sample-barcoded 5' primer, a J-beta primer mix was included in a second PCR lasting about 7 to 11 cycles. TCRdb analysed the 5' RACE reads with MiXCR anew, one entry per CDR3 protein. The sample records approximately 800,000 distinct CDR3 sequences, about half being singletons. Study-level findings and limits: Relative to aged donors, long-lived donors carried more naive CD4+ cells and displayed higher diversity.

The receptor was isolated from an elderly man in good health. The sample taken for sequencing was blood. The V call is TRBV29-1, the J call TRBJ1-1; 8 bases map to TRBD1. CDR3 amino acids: CSVGQGADEAFF. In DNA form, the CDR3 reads TGCAGCGTCGGACAGGGAGCTGATGAAGCTTTCTTT.